One and the same sample provided the 3 T cell receptor beta chains below, sequenced in a study of T-cell reconstitution after alpha-beta-depleted transplantation in children. As it was prepared, the TCRbeta library received unique molecular identifiers. MiXCR, applied by TCRdb to the PCR reads, yields one record per CDR3 protein. Here the sample spans 250,000 to 350,000 distinct CDR3 sequences, almost 10% being singletons. The specimen was PBMCs from the stem cell graft donor, collected from the stem cell graft. The receptors derive from a human donor who donated a stem cell graft to a child with SCID.

This clonotype has a count of ten or more. This chain connects TRBV29-1 to TRBJ2-7; D is uncertain. V was pared by 4 bases and J by 0 bases, with 16 bases between. The CDR3 totals 15 residues. Germline values: CDR1 SQVTM, CDR2 ANQGSEA. CDR3 coding DNA: TGCAGCGTTGCTGGGCTAACCTCGAGCTCCTACGAGCAGTACTTC. This codes for CSVAGLTSSSYEQYF.

The chain recombines TRBV18 with TRBJ2-1; D uncertain. CDR1 is KGHSH and CDR2 is LQKENI in the germline V gene. This CDR3 is 12 amino acids long. V was cut by 2 bases and J by 9 bases, with 8 bases left in between. The CDR3 here is CASSPLGFEQFF. The CDR3 region has the DNA TGTGCCAGCTCACCATTGGGGTTTGAGCAGTTCTTC.

This clonotype came up a few times. V and J are TRBV12-3 or TRBV12-4 and TRBJ2-1; 8 bases map to TRBD2. This CDR3 spans 13 amino acids. V shed 5 bases, J shed 5 bases, and the junction held 2 bases outside the gene matches. The CDR3: CASSGLANNEQFF. CDR3 bases: TGTGCCAGCAGTGGACTAGCAAACAATGAGCAGTTCTTC.